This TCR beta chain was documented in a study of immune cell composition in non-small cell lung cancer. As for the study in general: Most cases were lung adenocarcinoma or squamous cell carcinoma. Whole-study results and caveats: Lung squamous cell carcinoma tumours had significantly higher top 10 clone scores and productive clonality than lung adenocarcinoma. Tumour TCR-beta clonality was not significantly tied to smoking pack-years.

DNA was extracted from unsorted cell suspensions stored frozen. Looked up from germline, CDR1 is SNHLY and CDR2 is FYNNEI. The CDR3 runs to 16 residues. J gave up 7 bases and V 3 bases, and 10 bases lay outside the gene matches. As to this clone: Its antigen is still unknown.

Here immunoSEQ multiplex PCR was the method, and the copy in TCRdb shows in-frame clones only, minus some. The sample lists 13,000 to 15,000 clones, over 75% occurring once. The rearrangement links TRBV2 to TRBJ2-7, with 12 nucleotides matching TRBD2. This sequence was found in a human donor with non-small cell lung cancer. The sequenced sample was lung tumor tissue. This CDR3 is CASSEPRLAGEGEQYF. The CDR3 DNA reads TGTGCCAGCAGTGAGCCACGACTAGCGGGAGAGGGGGAGCAGTACTTC.